One sample yielded the 30 T cell receptor beta chains listed below, sequenced in a study of blood T cell repertoires in COVID-19. Clones were sequenced by immunoSEQ multiplex PCR, and TCRdb holds only the in-frame ones, with some missing. The sample includes 130,000 to 150,000 clones, around four fifths of them seen just once. The source material was peripheral blood. These receptors came from a woman aged 40 to 50 with active or convalescent COVID-19.

The chain carries TRBV7-2 and TRBJ2-2; possible D gene TRBD2, 5 bases. CDR1 and CDR2 (germline): SGHTA, FQGNSA. This CDR3 is 15 amino acids long. V gave up 1 base and J gave up 4 bases, with 10 bases separating them. For the CDR3, the DNA is TGTGCCAGCAGCTTAGATGTCGGGGTCACCGGGGAGCTGTTTTTT. Its protein is CASSLDVGVTGELFF.

This clone showed up just once. The identical CDR3 is also encoded by other nucleotide sequences in the sample. The rearrangement uses TRBV4-3 and TRBJ1-4, with TRBD1 as a possible D gene (5 bases). Germline CDR1 and CDR2: LGHNA and YSLEER. Between the trimmed V and J ends, which lost 0 bases and 8 bases, there was a span of 16 bases. The CDR3 extends over 16 amino acids. CDR3 in DNA: TGCGCCAGCAGCCAAGATTGGGATAGGGGAATCGAAAAACTGTTTTTT. Its translation: CASSQDWDRGIEKLFF.

The chain couples TRBV7-9 to TRBJ1-4; TRBD1 aligns across 9 bases. This CDR3 is 16 amino acids long. V shed 4 bases, J shed 0 bases, and the junction held 3 bases outside the gene matches. Germline assignment: CDR1 SEHNR and CDR2 FQNEAQ (reference sequence). The CDR3 nucleotides read TGTGCCAGCAGCTCCAGACAGGGGGCAACTAATGAAAAACTGTTTTTT. It is translated as CASSSRQGATNEKLFF.

The rearrangement links TRBV7-8 to TRBJ1-2, with TRBD1 matching 7 bases. The length of the CDR3 is 16 residues. After removal of 4 bases from V and 4 bases from J, the junction contained 12 bases not matched to a gene. The germline gives CDR1 SGHVS, CDR2 FQNEAQ. The CDR3 here is CASSSRQGPRGYGYTF. The DNA for the CDR3 is TGTGCCAGCAGCTCTAGACAGGGACCCCGGGGCTATGGCTACACCTTC.

V and J are TRBV27 and TRBJ1-2, with D tentatively TRBD1 (5 bases). CDR3 size: 15 residues. The germline CDR1 and CDR2 sequences are MNHEY and SMNVEV (reference sequence). Trimming took off 5 bases at V and 5 bases at J, with 18 bases between the two ends. DNA for the CDR3: TGTGCCAGCAGTACACAGGTGGGCAGGCGATATGGCTACACCTTC. This translates into CASSTQVGRRYGYTF.

The chain couples TRBV19 to TRBJ1-5; D is ambiguous. The germline CDR1 and CDR2 sequences are LNHDA and SQIVND (reference sequence). The CDR3 spans 14 residues. V lost 2 bases to trimming and J lost 9 bases, with 14 bases between them. The CDR3 sequence is CASSILFGDAPQHF. CDR3 coding DNA: TGTGCCAGTAGTATATTGTTTGGAGATGCGCCCCAGCATTTT.

The chain has TRBV24-1 and TRBJ2-7, with TRBD1 as a possible D gene (5 bases). The CDR3 is 10 residues long. Trimming removed 8 bases at V and 7 bases at J, with 8 bases between. CDR1 and CDR2 from the germline V gene are KGHDR and SFDVKD. CDR3 in DNA: TGTGCCACCACTCAGGGAGAGCAGTACTTC. Its translation is CATTQGEQYF.

The rearrangement links TRBV11-3 to TRBJ1-3; D unclear. V shed 2 bases and J shed 4 bases, with 6 bases lying between them. CDR3 length: 13 residues. CDR1 and CDR2 from the germline V gene are SGHNT and YENEEA. The chain's CDR3 is CASSLNQGNTIYF. The DNA of the CDR3 is TGTGCCAGCAGCTTAAATCAGGGAAACACCATATATTTT.

This clone was counted a few times. The V gene is TRBV29-1, the J gene TRBJ1-5; 11 nucleotides align to TRBD1. The CDR3 sequence is 15 residues long. V lost 6 bases to trimming and J lost 6 bases; unmatched junction nucleotides: 10. The V gene's germline CDR1 is SQVTM and CDR2 ANQGSEA. This CDR3 is CSVGGTGGIGQPQHF. The CDR3 nucleotides are TGCAGCGTGGGCGGGACAGGGGGAATAGGTCAGCCCCAGCATTTT.

The genes are TRBV30 and TRBJ1-6, with TRBD1 as a possible D gene (6 bases). V gave up 7 bases and J gave up 6 bases, with 7 bases separating them. The CDR3 sequence is 11 residues long. Germline V CDR1 and CDR2: GTSNPN, SVGIG (reference sequence). CDR3 amino acids: CALDSNSPLHF. The CDR3 coding sequence is TGTGCCTTGGACAGTAATTCACCCCTCCACTTT.

V and J are TRBV28 and TRBJ1-4; D unresolved. CDR1 and CDR2 from the germline V gene are MDHEN and SYDVKM. This CDR3 spans 16 amino acids. V gave up 6 bases and J gave up 0 bases, with 14 bases separating them. The CDR3 DNA reads TGTGCCAGCAGGGCCCGAGGGCGCTCAACTAATGAAAAACTGTTTTTT. It yields the protein CASRARGRSTNEKLFF.

This clone has only one observation. This rearrangement joins TRBV6-1 to TRBJ2-1, with D maybe TRBD1 (5 bases). CDR1 and CDR2 (germline): MNHNS, SASEGT. V was clipped by 2 bases and J by 5 bases, with 16 bases between them. This CDR3 spans 16 amino acids. The DNA of the CDR3 is TGTGCCAGCAGTGAAAAAGGGGTCATAGGGCACAATGAGCAGTTCTTC. Amino acids: CASSEKGVIGHNEQFF.

The V call is TRBV7-2, the J call TRBJ2-2; 7 bases map to TRBD2. The V gene's germline CDR1 is SGHTA and CDR2 FQGNSA. The CDR3 extends over 19 amino acids. The junction had 12 bases not matched to a gene; V was cut back by 1 base and J by 1 base. DNA of the CDR3: TGTGCCAGCAGCTTAGGCCCCCAGGTGATAGCGGGGAACACCGGGGAGCTGTTTTTT. Its translation is CASSLGPQVIAGNTGELFF. Full variable domain (remainder filled in from reference TRBV7-2 and TRBJ2-2): GAGVSQSPSNKVTEKGKDVELRCDPISGHTALYWYRQSLGQGLEFLIYFQGNSAPDKSGLPSDRFSAERTGGSVSTLTIQRTQQEDSAVYLCASSLGPQVIAGNTGELFFGEGSRLTVL.

The J gene is TRBJ1-4, the V gene TRBV28; 8 bases align to TRBD1. Trimming at V came to 6 bases and at J to 0 bases, leaving 6 bases not matched to a gene. The CDR3 has 16 amino acids. Germline loops: CDR1 MDHEN, CDR2 SYDVKM. DNA for the CDR3: TGTGCCAGCAGCCCTGACAGGGGAGCAACTAATGAAAAACTGTTTTTT. This codes for CASSPDRGATNEKLFF.

This rearrangement joins TRBV28 to TRBJ1-5; 7 nucleotides line up with TRBD1. Unmatched junction bases numbered 2, after V lost 2 bases and J lost 4 bases. CDR3 size: 14 residues. Germline values: CDR1 MDHEN, CDR2 SYDVKM. The CDR3 DNA is TGTGCCAGCAGTTTACCACAGGGGAATCAGCCCCAGCATTTT. The encoded protein is CASSLPQGNQPQHF. Full variable domain (rest looked up from reference TRBV28 and TRBJ1-5): DVKVTQSSRYLVKRTGEKVFLECVQDMDHENMFWYRQDPGLGLRLIYFSYDVKMKEKGDIPEGYSVSREKKERFSLILESASTNQTSMYLCASSLPQGNQPQHFGDGTRLSIL.

This chain joins TRBV14 and TRBJ1-1; D is ambiguous. Trimming stripped 3 bases from V and 7 bases from J, with 15 bases between. Germline CDR1 reads SGHDN; CDR2 reads FVKESK. This CDR3 spans 14 amino acids. The CDR3 sequence is CASSHNRRPHEAFF. CDR3 coding DNA: TGTGCCAGCAGCCACAACAGAAGGCCCCATGAAGCTTTCTTT.

The chain uses TRBV28 and TRBJ2-5; perhaps TRBD2 as D (5 bases). Germline CDR1 and CDR2: MDHEN and SYDVKM. V lost 8 bases and J lost 2, with 9 bases in between. CDR3 length equals 12 residues. The CDR3 is CASQDSQETQYF. For the CDR3, the DNA is TGTGCCAGCCAGGACTCACAAGAGACCCAGTACTTC.

DNA for the CDR3: TGCGCCAGCAGCCAAGATATCTGGGACAGGGAGGGTCAGCCCCAGCATTTT. Protein sequence: CASSQDIWDREGQPQHF. The chain is built from TRBV4-3 and TRBJ1-5; 9 bases fit TRBD1. Germline V gene lookup returns CDR1 LGHNA and CDR2 YSLEER. The V segment lost 0 bases and the J segment 6 bases; nucleotides outside the gene matches: 9. The CDR3 is made up of 17 amino acids.

This clone occurred a few times. The CDR3 sequence is CASSHGSATNEKLFF. CDR3 nucleotide sequence: TGTGCCAGCAGCCACGGAAGCGCAACTAATGAAAAACTGTTTTTT. This chain connects TRBV28 to TRBJ1-4; D unresolved. Germline V CDR1 and CDR2: MDHEN, SYDVKM. The ends were cut back, 6 bases at V and 0 bases at J, with 11 bases in the middle. This CDR3 is 15 amino acids long.

This chain joins TRBV9 and TRBJ1-1; 9 bases fit TRBD1. V lost 0 bases, J lost 3 bases, and 3 bases stayed unmatched. The CDR3 runs to 15 residues. Germline CDR1 SGDLS, CDR2 YYNGEE. The CDR3 loop is CASSVGDREDTEAFF. CDR3 bases: TGTGCCAGCAGCGTAGGGGACAGGGAGGACACTGAAGCTTTCTTT.

This chain uses TRBV6-2 or TRBV6-3 with TRBJ1-2, with a weak D call TRBD1 (6 bases). The germline gives CDR1 MNHEY, CDR2 SVGEGT. CDR3 length equals 15 residues. V lost 6 bases to trimming and J lost 3 bases, with 17 bases between them. CDR3: CASSRSDRPDYGYTF. The CDR3 region has the DNA TGTGCCAGCAGCCGATCAGACAGGCCTGACTATGGCTACACCTTC.

This clone was observed once. The genes are TRBV7-2 and TRBJ2-7, with D possibly matching TRBD2 (6 bases). Between the trimmed V and J ends, which lost 1 base and 4 bases, there was a span of 8 bases. The CDR3 runs to 13 residues. Germline-derived CDR1 and CDR2 are SGHTA and FQGNSA. CDR3 in amino acids: CASSLGGRYEQYF. CDR3 sequence (DNA): TGTGCCAGCAGCTTAGGAGGGAGGTACGAGCAGTACTTC.

This chain connects TRBV19 to TRBJ2-3, with D possibly TRBD1 on 5 matching bases. The CDR3 contains 14 residues. Per the germline V gene, CDR1 is LNHDA and CDR2 is SQIVND (reference sequence). V dropped 5 bases and J dropped 5 bases, with 14 bases sitting between them. DNA of the CDR3: TGTGCCAGTAGTCTCAGGGTCGGAATAGATACGCAGTATTTT. The encoded protein is CASSLRVGIDTQYF.

The V and J genes are TRBV3-1 (or the pseudogene TRBV3-2) and TRBJ2-5; D is perhaps TRBD2 (6 bases). The CDR3 has 12 amino acids. Trimming stripped 4 bases from V and 4 bases from J, with 7 bases between. Germline loops: CDR1 LGHDT, CDR2 YNNKEL (reference sequence). The CDR3 DNA sequence: TGTGCCAGCAGCCGGAGGGTAGAGACCCAGTACTTC. Its translation: CASSRRVETQYF.

The chain links TRBV25-1 to TRBJ2-1, with D perhaps TRBD1 (5 bases). CDR3 length: 12 residues. The V end was cut by 2 bases, the J end by 7 bases, with 6 bases between. Germline V gives CDR1 MGHDK, CDR2 SYGVNS. The CDR3 loop reads CASSERGNEQFF. The CDR3 coding sequence is TGTGCCAGCAGTGAAAGGGGAAATGAGCAGTTCTTC.

The chain couples TRBV3-1 (or the pseudogene TRBV3-2) to TRBJ1-5; TRBD1 is a possible D gene (6 bases). The CDR3 runs 14 residues. Trimming took off 4 bases at V and 6 bases at J, with 13 bases between the two ends. Germline V CDR1 and CDR2: LGHDT, YNNKEL (reference sequence). CDR3 sequence: CASSPHRVGQPQHF. The CDR3 bases are TGTGCCAGCAGCCCCCACAGGGTGGGTCAGCCCCAGCATTTT.

V usage is TRBV27 and J usage is TRBJ1-1; 8 bases agree with TRBD1. The CDR3 loop spans 16 amino acids. CDR1 and CDR2 (germline): MNHEY, SMNVEV (reference sequence). V dropped 4 bases and J dropped 0; count of bases not matched to a gene: 7. CDR3 DNA sequence: TGTGCCAGCAGTTCTAGCCGACAGGGGATGAACACTGAAGCTTTCTTT. This sequence encodes CASSSSRQGMNTEAFF.

This rearrangement joins TRBV7-9 to TRBJ2-7; 7 bases map to TRBD1. Germline loops: CDR1 SEHNR, CDR2 FQNEAQ (reference sequence). The CDR3 totals 13 residues. V dropped 7 bases and J dropped 5; count of bases not matched to a gene: 8. For the CDR3, the DNA is TGTGCCAGCACCACGGTGACAGGGAACGAGCAGTACTTC. Its protein is CASTTVTGNEQYF. Full variable domain (remainder filled in from reference TRBV7-9 and TRBJ2-7): DTGVSQNPRHKITKRGQNVTFRCDPISEHNRLYWYRQTLGQGPEFLTYFQNEAQLEKSRLLSDRFSAERPKGSFSTLEIQRTEQGDSAMYLCASTTVTGNEQYFGPGTRLTVT.

This clone was observed a handful of times. The chain recombines TRBV9 with TRBJ1-2, with 8 bases identical to TRBD1. The CDR3 sequence is 13 residues long. V gave up 3 bases and J gave up 4 bases; unmatched junction bases: 2. Germline lookup yields CDR1 SGDLS and CDR2 YYNGEE. The CDR3 protein is CASSDTGGYGYTF. The CDR3, as DNA: TGTGCCAGCAGCGATACAGGGGGCTATGGCTACACCTTC.

This chain links TRBV5-1 with TRBJ2-5; D remains ambiguous. The germline V gene encodes CDR1 SGHRS and CDR2 YFSETQ. The CDR3 has 12 amino acids. Trimming shortened V by 6 bases and J by 2 bases, and 8 bases separated the two germline ends. In nucleotides, the CDR3 is TGCGCCAGCACGCAGGCACAAGAGACCCAGTACTTC. This sequence encodes CASTQAQETQYF. The variable domain in full, with the rest retrieved from reference TRBV5-1 and TRBJ2-5, is KAGVTQTPRYLIKTRGQQVTLSCSPISGHRSVSWYQQTPGQGLQFLFEYFSETQRNKGNFPGRFSGRQFSNSRSEMNVSTLELGDSALYLCASTQAQETQYFGPGTRLLVL.